This TCR beta chain emerged from a study of blood T cell repertoires in COVID-19. Overall study context: Italy, Spain and the United States were the sources of the convalescent and acute COVID-19 samples. In each case, the material was cDNA or gDNA derived from T cells, B-cell-depleted T cells, or PBMCs.

Authors' methods: Cell counts per sample came from amplifying reference gene primers. Assay used: immunoSEQ multiplex PCR; TCRdb lists only in-frame clones, some missing. V and J calls and clone size come straight from that table; D and trimming were deduced from the DNA. Counted here are roughly 260,000 clones, roughly 80% occurring once; the ten biggest clones make up over 3.5%. The ends lost 4 bases at V and 3 bases at J; junction bases unmatched: 6. The germline CDR1 and CDR2 sequences are SGHTS and YDEGEE. There are 15 residues in the CDR3. The chain has TRBV5-8 and TRBJ1-2; the match to TRBD1 covers 10 bases. Specimen: peripheral blood. The sequence was collected from a woman between 65 and 79 years old with acute or convalescent COVID-19. DNA of the CDR3: TGTGCCAGCAGCCCCCGGACAGGGGGGTACTATGGCTACACCTTC. As protein: CASSPRTGGYYGYTF.